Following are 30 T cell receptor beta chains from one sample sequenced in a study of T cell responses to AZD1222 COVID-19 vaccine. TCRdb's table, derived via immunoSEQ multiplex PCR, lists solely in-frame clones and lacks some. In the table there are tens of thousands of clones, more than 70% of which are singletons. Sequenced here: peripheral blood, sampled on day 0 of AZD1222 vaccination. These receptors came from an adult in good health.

The CDR3: CASSSDRGGNTIYF. The CDR3 DNA sequence: TGCGCCAGCAGCTCGGACAGGGGCGGAAACACCATATATTTT. This chain links TRBV5-1 with TRBJ1-3, with TRBD1 identical over 9 bases. From germline, CDR1 is SGHRS and CDR2 YFSETQ. The V segment lost 3 bases and the J segment 4 bases; nucleotides outside the gene matches: 2. CDR3 length equals 14 residues.

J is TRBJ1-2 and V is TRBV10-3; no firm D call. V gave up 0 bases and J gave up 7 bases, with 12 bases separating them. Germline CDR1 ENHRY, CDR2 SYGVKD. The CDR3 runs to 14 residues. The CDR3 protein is CAISESGGPLGYTF. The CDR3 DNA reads TGTGCCATCAGTGAGTCTGGCGGGCCCCTTGGCTACACCTTC.

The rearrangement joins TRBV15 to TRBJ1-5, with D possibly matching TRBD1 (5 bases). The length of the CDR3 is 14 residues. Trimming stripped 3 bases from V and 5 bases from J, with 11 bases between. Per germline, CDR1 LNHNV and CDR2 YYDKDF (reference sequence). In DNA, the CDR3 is TGTGCCACCAGCAGGGGTCAGGGTTATCAGCCCCAGCATTTT. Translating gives CATSRGQGYQPQHF.

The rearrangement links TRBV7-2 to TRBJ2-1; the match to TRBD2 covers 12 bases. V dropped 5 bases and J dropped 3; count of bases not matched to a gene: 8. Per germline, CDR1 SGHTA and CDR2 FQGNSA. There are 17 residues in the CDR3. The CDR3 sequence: CASSHGLAGGGYNEQFF. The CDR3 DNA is TGTGCCAGCAGCCACGGGCTAGCGGGAGGGGGCTACAATGAGCAGTTCTTC. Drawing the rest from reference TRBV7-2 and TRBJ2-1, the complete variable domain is GAGVSQSPSNKVTEKGKDVELRCDPISGHTALYWYRQSLGQGLEFLIYFQGNSAPDKSGLPSDRFSAERTGGSVSTLTIQRTQQEDSAVYLCASSHGLAGGGYNEQFFGPGTRLTVL.

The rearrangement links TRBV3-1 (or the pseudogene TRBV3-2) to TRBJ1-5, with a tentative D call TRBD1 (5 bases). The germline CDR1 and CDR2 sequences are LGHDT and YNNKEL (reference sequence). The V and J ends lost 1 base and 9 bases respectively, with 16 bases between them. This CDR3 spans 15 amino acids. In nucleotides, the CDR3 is TGTGCCAGCAGCCAAGGGGGGGGAGGCATAGGGCCCCAGCATTTT. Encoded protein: CASSQGGGGIGPQHF.

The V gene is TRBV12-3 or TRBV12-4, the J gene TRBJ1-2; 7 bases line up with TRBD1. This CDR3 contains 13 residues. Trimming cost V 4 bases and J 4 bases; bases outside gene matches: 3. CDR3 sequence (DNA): TGTGCCAGCAGTTCGGGACAGCTCTATGGCTACACCTTC. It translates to CASSSGQLYGYTF.

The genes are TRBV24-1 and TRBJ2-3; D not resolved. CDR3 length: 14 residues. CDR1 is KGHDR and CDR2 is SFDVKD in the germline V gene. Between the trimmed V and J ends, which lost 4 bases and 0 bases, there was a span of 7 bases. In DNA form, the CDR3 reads TGTGCCACCAGTGAAGGTCCAAGCACAGATACGCAGTATTTT. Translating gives CATSEGPSTDTQYF.

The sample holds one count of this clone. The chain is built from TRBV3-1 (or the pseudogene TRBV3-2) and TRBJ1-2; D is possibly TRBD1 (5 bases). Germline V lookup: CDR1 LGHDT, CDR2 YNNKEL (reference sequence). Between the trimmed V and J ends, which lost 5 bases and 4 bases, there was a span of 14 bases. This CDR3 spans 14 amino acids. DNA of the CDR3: TGTGCCAGCAGCGAACCTGGGGGGTTCTATGGCTACACCTTC. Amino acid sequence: CASSEPGGFYGYTF.

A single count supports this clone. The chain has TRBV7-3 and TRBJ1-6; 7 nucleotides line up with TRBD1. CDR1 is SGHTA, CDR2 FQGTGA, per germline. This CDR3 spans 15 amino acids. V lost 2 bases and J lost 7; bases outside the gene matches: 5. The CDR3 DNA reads TGTGCCAGCAGCTTAGAGGGGGCGAAAAATTCACCCCTCCACTTT. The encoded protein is CASSLEGAKNSPLHF.

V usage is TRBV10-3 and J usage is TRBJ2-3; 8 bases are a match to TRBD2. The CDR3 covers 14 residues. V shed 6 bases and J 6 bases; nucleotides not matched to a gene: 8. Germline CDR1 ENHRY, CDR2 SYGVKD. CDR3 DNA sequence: TGTGCCATCAGGAGTAGCGGGGTTTCGGATACGCAGTATTTT. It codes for CAIRSSGVSDTQYF.

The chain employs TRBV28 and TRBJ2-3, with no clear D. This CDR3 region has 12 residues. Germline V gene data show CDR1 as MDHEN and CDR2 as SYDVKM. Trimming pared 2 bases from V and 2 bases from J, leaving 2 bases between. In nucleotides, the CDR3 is TGTGCCAGCAGTTTAAACACAGATACGCAGTATTTT. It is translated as CASSLNTDTQYF.

Here the CDR3 reads CASRQERQETQYF. In nucleotides, the CDR3 is TGTGCCAGCCGACAGGAACGCCAAGAGACCCAGTACTTC. The chain is built from TRBV2 and TRBJ2-5, with a tentative D call TRBD1 (6 bases). V was trimmed by 8 bases and J by 1 base, leaving 11 bases between them. The CDR3 runs to 13 residues. Per germline, CDR1 SNHLY and CDR2 FYNNEI. Looking up the rest from reference TRBV2 and TRBJ2-5 gives the full variable domain: EPEVTQTPSHQVTQMGQEVILRCVPISNHLYFYWYRQILGQKVEFLVSFYNNEISEKSEIFDDQFSVERPDGSNFTLKIRSTKLEDSAMYFCASRQERQETQYFGPGTRLLVL.

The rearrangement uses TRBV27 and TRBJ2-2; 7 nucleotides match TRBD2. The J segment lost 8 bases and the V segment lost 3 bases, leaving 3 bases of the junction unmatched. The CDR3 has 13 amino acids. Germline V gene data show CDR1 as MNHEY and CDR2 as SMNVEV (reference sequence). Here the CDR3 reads CASSLGGVGELFF. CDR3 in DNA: TGTGCCAGCAGTTTGGGGGGGGTAGGGGAGCTGTTTTTT.

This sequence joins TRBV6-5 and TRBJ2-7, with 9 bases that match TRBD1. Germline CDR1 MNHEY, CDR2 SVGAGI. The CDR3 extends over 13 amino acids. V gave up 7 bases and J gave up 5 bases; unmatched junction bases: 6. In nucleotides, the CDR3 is TGTGCCAGCAAGCCGGGACAGGGCAACGAGCAGTACTTC. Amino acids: CASKPGQGNEQYF.

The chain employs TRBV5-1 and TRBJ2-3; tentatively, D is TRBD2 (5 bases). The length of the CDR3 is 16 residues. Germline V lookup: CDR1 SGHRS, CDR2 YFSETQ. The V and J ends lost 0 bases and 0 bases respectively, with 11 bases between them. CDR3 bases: TGCGCCAGCAGCTTGGAATCTAGCCTTAGCACAGATACGCAGTATTTT. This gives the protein CASSLESSLSTDTQYF.

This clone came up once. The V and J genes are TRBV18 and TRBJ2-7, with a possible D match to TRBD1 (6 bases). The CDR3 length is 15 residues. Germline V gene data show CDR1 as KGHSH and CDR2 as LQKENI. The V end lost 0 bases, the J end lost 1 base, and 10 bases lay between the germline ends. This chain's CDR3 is CASSPPGRGSYEQYF. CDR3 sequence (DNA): TGTGCCAGCTCACCACCGGGCAGGGGATCCTACGAGCAGTACTTC.

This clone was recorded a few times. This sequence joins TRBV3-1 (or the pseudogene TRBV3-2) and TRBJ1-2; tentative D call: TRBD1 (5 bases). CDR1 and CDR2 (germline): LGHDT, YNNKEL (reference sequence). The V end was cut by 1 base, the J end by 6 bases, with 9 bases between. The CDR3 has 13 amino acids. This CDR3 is CASSQAGGDGYTF. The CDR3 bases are TGTGCCAGCAGCCAAGCCGGGGGAGATGGCTACACCTTC.

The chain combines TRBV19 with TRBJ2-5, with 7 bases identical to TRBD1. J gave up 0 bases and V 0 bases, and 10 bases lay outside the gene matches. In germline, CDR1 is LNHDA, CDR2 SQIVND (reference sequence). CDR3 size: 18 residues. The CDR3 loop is CASSIEGLNRGHQETQYF. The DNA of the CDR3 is TGTGCCAGTAGTATAGAGGGGCTAAACAGGGGCCACCAAGAGACCCAGTACTTC.

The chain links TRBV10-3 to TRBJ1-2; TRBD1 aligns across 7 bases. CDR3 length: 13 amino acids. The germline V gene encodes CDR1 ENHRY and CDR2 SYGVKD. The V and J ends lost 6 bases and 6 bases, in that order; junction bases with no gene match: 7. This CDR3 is CAISKGAEDGYTF. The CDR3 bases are TGTGCCATCAGCAAGGGGGCGGAGGATGGCTACACCTTC.

CDR3 nucleotide sequence: TGCGCCAGCAGCCCCCAGGGGGCGGGAGACAGGGACAATGAGCAGTTCTTC. This codes for CASSPQGAGDRDNEQFF. The chain carries TRBV5-1 and TRBJ2-1, with a possible D match to TRBD1 (8 bases). This CDR3 has 17 amino acids. Looked up from germline, CDR1 is SGHRS and CDR2 is YFSETQ. V was shortened by 4 bases and J by 5 bases, with 22 bases between the two germline ends.

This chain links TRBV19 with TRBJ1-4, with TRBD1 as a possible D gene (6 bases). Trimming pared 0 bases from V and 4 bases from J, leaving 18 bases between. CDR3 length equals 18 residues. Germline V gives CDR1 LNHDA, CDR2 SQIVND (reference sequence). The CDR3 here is CASSIDGPDRRGNEKLFF. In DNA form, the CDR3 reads TGTGCCAGTAGTATAGATGGCCCCGACAGGCGGGGTAATGAAAAACTGTTTTTT. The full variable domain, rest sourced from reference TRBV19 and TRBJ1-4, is DGGITQSPKYLFRKEGQNVTLSCEQNLNHDAMYWYRQDPGQGLRLIYYSQIVNDFQKGDIAEGYSVSREKKESFPLTVTSAQKNPTAFYLCASSIDGPDRRGNEKLFFGSGTQLSVL.

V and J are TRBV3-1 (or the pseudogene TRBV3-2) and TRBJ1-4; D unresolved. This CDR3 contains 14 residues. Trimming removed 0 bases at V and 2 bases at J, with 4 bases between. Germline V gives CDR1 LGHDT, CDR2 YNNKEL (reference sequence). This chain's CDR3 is CASSQDNTNEKLFF. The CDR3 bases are TGTGCCAGCAGCCAAGATAATACTAATGAAAAACTGTTTTTT.

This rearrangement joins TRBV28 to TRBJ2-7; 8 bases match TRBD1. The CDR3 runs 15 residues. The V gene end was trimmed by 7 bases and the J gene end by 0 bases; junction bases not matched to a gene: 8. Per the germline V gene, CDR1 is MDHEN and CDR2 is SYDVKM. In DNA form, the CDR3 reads TGTGCCAGCACCACGACAGGGGCCAGCTCCTACGAGCAGTACTTC. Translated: CASTTTGASSYEQYF.

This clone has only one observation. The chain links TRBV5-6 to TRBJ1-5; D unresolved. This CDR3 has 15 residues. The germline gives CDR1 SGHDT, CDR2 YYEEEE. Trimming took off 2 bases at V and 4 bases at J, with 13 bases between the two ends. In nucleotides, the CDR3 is TGTGCCAGCAGCTTCTACCGGGGTCCTAATCAGCCCCAGCATTTT. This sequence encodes CASSFYRGPNQPQHF.

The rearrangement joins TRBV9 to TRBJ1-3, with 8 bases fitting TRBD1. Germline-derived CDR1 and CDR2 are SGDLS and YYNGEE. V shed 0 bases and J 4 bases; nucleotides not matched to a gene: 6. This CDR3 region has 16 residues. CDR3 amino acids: CASSVAFRGPGNTIYF. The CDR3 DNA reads TGTGCCAGCAGCGTAGCCTTCAGGGGGCCGGGAAACACCATATATTTT.

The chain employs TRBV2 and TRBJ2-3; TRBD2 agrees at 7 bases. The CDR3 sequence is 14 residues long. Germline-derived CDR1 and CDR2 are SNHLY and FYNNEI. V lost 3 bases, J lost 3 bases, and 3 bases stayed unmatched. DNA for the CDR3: TGTGCCAGCAGTGAGACGGGGGGAACAGATACGCAGTATTTT. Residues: CASSETGGTDTQYF.

The CDR3 coding sequence is TGTGCCAGCAGACTCGACGGAAGCACAGATACGCAGTATTTT. This sequence encodes CASRLDGSTDTQYF. This sequence joins TRBV11-1 and TRBJ2-3; D remains ambiguous. The CDR3 runs 14 residues. The V gene's germline CDR1 is SGHAT and CDR2 FQDESV (reference sequence). V gave up 6 bases and J gave up 0 bases, with 10 bases separating them. The full variable domain, in which reference TRBV11-1 and TRBJ2-3 provide the parts outside the CDR3, is EAEVAQSPRYKITEKSQAVAFWCDPISGHATLYWYRQILGQGPELLVQFQDESVVDDSQLPKDRFSAERLKGVDSTLKIQPAELGDSAMYLCASRLDGSTDTQYFGPGTRLTVL.

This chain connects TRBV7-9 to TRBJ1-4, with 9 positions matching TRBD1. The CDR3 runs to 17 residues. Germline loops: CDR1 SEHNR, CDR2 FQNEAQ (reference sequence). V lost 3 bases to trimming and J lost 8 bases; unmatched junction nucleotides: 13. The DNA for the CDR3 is TGTGCCAGCAGCTTTTGGGACAGGGTTAACCGAGTCGAAAAACTGTTTTTT. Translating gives CASSFWDRVNRVEKLFF.

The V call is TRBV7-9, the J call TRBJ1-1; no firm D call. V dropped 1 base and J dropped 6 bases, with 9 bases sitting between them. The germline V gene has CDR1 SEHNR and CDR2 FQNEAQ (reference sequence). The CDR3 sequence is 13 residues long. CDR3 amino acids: CASSLDSGPEAFF. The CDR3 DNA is TGTGCCAGCAGCTTAGATTCTGGCCCTGAAGCTTTCTTT.

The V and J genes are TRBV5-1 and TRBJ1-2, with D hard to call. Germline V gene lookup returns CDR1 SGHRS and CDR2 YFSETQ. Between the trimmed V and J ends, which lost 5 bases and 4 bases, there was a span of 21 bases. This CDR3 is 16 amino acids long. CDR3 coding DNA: TGCGCCAGCAGAGCCGGACTGGGCGGAGGCGTCTATGGCTACACCTTC. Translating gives CASRAGLGGGVYGYTF.